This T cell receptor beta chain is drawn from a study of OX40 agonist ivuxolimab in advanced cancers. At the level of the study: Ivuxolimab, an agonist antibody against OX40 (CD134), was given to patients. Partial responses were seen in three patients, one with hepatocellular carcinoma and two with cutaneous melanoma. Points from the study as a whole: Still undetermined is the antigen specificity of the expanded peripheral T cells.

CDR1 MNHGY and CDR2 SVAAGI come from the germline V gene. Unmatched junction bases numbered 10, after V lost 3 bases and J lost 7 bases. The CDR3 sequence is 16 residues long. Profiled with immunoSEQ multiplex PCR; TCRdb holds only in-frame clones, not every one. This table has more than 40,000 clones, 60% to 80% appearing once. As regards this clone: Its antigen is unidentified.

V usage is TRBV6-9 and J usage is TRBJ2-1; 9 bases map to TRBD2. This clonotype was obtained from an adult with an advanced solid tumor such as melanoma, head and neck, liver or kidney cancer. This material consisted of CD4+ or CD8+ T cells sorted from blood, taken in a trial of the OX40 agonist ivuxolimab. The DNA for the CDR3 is TGTGCCAGCAGTTACGTTGGTAGCGGGAGTTGTAATGAGCAGTTCTTC. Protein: CASSYVGSGSCNEQFF.